This T cell receptor (beta chain) was identified in a study of T cell repertoires in cytomegalovirus infection. TCRdb passed the reads through MiXCR, listing each CDR3 protein once. The sample has approximately 150,000 distinct CDR3 sequences; roughly 18% are singletons. Germline CDR1 reads MNHEY; CDR2 reads SMNVEV (reference sequence). The length of the CDR3 is 15 residues. V lost 5 bases and J lost 4; bases outside the gene matches: 10. Source material: CD8+ T cells from PBMCs. The chain carries TRBV27 and TRBJ1-1; 7 bases align to TRBD1. This receptor was obtained from a human donor in good health (CMV status not recorded). Some clones in this sample may be carry-over from other donors' samples. The CDR3 region is CASSVTGEVGTEAFF. The CDR3 DNA reads as TGTGCCAGCAGTGTAACAGGGGAGGTGGGCACTGAAGCTTTCTTT.